This TCR beta chain was found in a study of cytomegalovirus exposure and HLA in healthy donors. For the study at large: About 85 million unique TCRs from HLA-typed donors were held in an early release of data.

The germline V gene has CDR1 LNHDA and CDR2 SQIVND (reference sequence). The CDR3 extends over 13 amino acids. The ends were cut back, 6 bases at V and 0 bases at J, with 5 bases in the middle. On this clone itself: What it recognizes is unknown.

60 Vbeta and 13 Jbeta primers were used in PCR. Generated by immunoSEQ multiplex PCR, the TCRdb table keeps only in-frame clones and is missing some. The sample yields approximately 140,000 clones, approximately 84% seen once. Donors were ostensibly healthy at sampling, although undocumented immune exposures were probable. Findings and limits, study-wide: Across donors, presence/absence analyses took sequencing depth to be roughly uniform. The authors confirmed in vitro that three CMV-associated chains were specific for CMV antigens.

The sample consisted of PBMCs. The receptor comes from a woman aged 18-35 years in good health and CMV-seronegative. The chain recombines TRBV19 with TRBJ1-4; D call uncertain. CDR3 amino acids: CASRSATNEKLFF. The DNA for the CDR3 is TGTGCCAGTAGGAGTGCAACTAATGAAAAACTGTTTTTT.